These 21 T cell receptor beta chains came from one sample sequenced in a study of OX40 agonist ivuxolimab in advanced cancers. The library was prepared using the immunoSEQ multiplex PCR assay. Held by TCRdb, this immuneACCESS table contains in-frame sequences only and omits some clones. Under half of the omission traces to an unresolved V gene where checked; the cause of the rest is unknown. For this sample the table gives under 80,000 clones, of which about 93% were detected only once. The ten largest clones take up more than 0.3% of the sample. The specimen was CD4+ or CD8+ T cells sorted from blood, collected in a trial of the OX40 agonist ivuxolimab. These receptors were obtained from an adult with an advanced solid tumor such as melanoma, head and neck, liver or kidney cancer.

DNA of the CDR3: TGTGCCATCAGGGACGCAAGCGGAGAGCAGTACTTC. Its translation: CAIRDASGEQYF. This chain links TRBV10-3 with TRBJ2-7, with D maybe TRBD2 (5 bases). The germline V gene encodes CDR1 ENHRY and CDR2 SYGVKD. V was pared by 6 bases and J by 7 bases, with 13 bases between. This CDR3 region has 12 residues.

V gene TRBV7-9 combines with J gene TRBJ2-5; D may correspond to TRBD1 or TRBD2 (5 bases each). CDR1 is SEHNR and CDR2 is FQNEAQ in the germline V gene (reference sequence). Deletions cut 3 bases from V and 2 bases from J, with 10 bases between. This CDR3 contains 14 residues. The CDR3 region is CASSFQRGQETQYF. The DNA of the CDR3 is TGTGCCAGCAGCTTTCAGAGGGGTCAAGAGACCCAGTACTTC.

The V and J genes are TRBV5-4 and TRBJ2-5, with D hard to call. Per germline, CDR1 SGHNT and CDR2 YYREEE (reference sequence). The V end was cut by 3 bases, the J end by 1 base, with 10 bases between. The CDR3 is made up of 14 amino acids. CDR3 nucleotides: TGTGCCAGCAGCTCTATGCCGGGCCAAGAGACCCAGTACTTC. Translating it yields CASSSMPGQETQYF.

J is TRBJ1-5 and V is TRBV5-1; 10 bases fit TRBD1. The CDR3 consists of 16 residues. Per the germline V gene, CDR1 is SGHRS and CDR2 is YFSETQ. V was clipped by 4 bases and J by 4 bases; unmatched bases: 8. CDR3 DNA sequence: TGCGCCAGCAGCCCCCTGGGACAGGGGCCAAATCAGCCCCAGCATTTT. Translating gives CASSPLGQGPNQPQHF.

In its sample, this clone was seen a few times. The chain employs TRBV14 and TRBJ2-2, with D hard to call. V was shortened by 4 bases and J by 4 bases, with 10 bases between the two germline ends. From germline, CDR1 is SGHDN and CDR2 FVKESK. This CDR3 has 14 amino acids. CDR3 loop: CASSPREITGELFF. CDR3 in DNA: TGTGCCAGCAGCCCAAGGGAAATCACCGGGGAGCTGTTTTTT.

This sequence joins TRBV9 and TRBJ2-1, with TRBD1 matching over 9 bases. The V and J ends lost 4 bases and 0 bases, in that order; junction bases with no gene match: 2. Germline V gene lookup returns CDR1 SGDLS and CDR2 YYNGEE. There are 15 residues in the CDR3. The DNA of the CDR3 is TGTGCCAGCAGCCCGACAGGGGGCTCCTACAATGAGCAGTTCTTC. Amino acids: CASSPTGGSYNEQFF.

The chain couples TRBV19 to TRBJ1-5; D gene uncertain. V dropped 1 base and J dropped 6 bases, with 16 bases sitting between them. CDR3 length: 16 amino acids. CDR1 is LNHDA, CDR2 SQIVND, per germline (reference sequence). The CDR3: CASSIGTREYGQPQHF. In DNA form, the CDR3 reads TGTGCCAGTAGTATAGGAACGAGGGAATACGGTCAGCCCCAGCATTTT.

This chain links TRBV25-1 with TRBJ1-3; D may be TRBD1 (5 bases). Germline V CDR1 and CDR2: MGHDK, SYGVNS. This CDR3 is built from 15 residues. V was cut by 1 base and J by 0 bases, with 7 bases left in between. CDR3 in amino acids: CASSESGGSGNTIYF. Here the CDR3 DNA reads TGTGCCAGCAGTGAATCGGGGGGCTCTGGAAACACCATATATTTT.

The rearrangement links TRBV2 to TRBJ2-3, with D unclear. The CDR3 length is 14 residues. Trimming stripped 6 bases from V and 3 bases from J, with 13 bases between. Per germline, CDR1 SNHLY and CDR2 FYNNEI. The CDR3 sequence is CASRQLVFTDTQYF. CDR3 bases: TGTGCCAGCAGGCAGCTAGTTTTTACAGATACGCAGTATTTT. The entire variable domain, with the rest obtained from reference TRBV2 and TRBJ2-3, is as follows: EPEVTQTPSHQVTQMGQEVILRCVPISNHLYFYWYRQILGQKVEFLVSFYNNEISEKSEIFDDQFSVERPDGSNFTLKIRSTKLEDSAMYFCASRQLVFTDTQYFGPGTRLTVL.

V usage is TRBV7-3 and J usage is TRBJ2-1; 15 bases line up with TRBD2. CDR1 is SGHTA, CDR2 FQGTGA, per germline. This CDR3 contains 16 residues. V was clipped by 5 bases and J by 7 bases; unmatched bases: 6. CDR3 in amino acids: CASSQGLAGGKNEQFF. CDR3 in DNA: TGTGCCAGCAGCCAGGGACTAGCGGGGGGAAAGAATGAGCAGTTCTTC.

The rearrangement uses TRBV7-2 and TRBJ2-1; D is unclear. The length of the CDR3 is 12 residues. Trimming removed 2 bases at V and 6 bases at J, with 5 bases between. Germline-derived CDR1 and CDR2 are SGHTA and FQGNSA. The CDR3 sequence is CASSLNPNEQFF. The DNA of the CDR3 is TGTGCCAGCAGCTTAAATCCCAATGAGCAGTTCTTC.

The J gene is TRBJ2-6, the V gene TRBV29-1; no clear D. The CDR3 consists of 13 residues. V was trimmed by 6 bases and J by 0 bases, leaving 6 bases between them. Germline V lookup: CDR1 SQVTM, CDR2 ANQGSEA. In DNA, the CDR3 is TGCAGCGTGGCAGACTCTGGGGCCAACGTCCTGACTTTC. The encoded protein is CSVADSGANVLTF.

The chain recombines TRBV5-1 with TRBJ2-5, with TRBD1 matching over 7 bases. The CDR3 contains 13 residues. The germline V gene has CDR1 SGHRS and CDR2 YFSETQ. V trimming: 6 bases; J trimming: 1 base; junction bases outside the gene matches: 3. The CDR3 DNA sequence: TGCGCCAGCATCGGGACAGCCCAAGAGACCCAGTACTTC. Residues: CASIGTAQETQYF.

The genes are TRBV19 and TRBJ1-2; D ambiguous. Trimming pared 5 bases from V and 2 bases from J, leaving 9 bases between. The CDR3 runs 13 residues. Germline V gives CDR1 LNHDA, CDR2 SQIVND (reference sequence). CDR3 nucleotide sequence: TGTGCCAGTAGTGTAAGGGCCAACTATGGCTACACCTTC. Encoded protein: CASSVRANYGYTF.

V is TRBV27 and J is TRBJ1-2; maybe TRBD1 (5 bases). The CDR3 is 15 amino acids. Germline V gene lookup returns CDR1 MNHEY and CDR2 SMNVEV (reference sequence). V was shortened by 3 bases and J by 0 bases, with 11 bases between the two germline ends. CDR3 in DNA: TGTGCCAGCAGTTTGGGGATGGGGGCTAACTATGGCTACACCTTC. The encoded protein is CASSLGMGANYGYTF.

The rearrangement uses TRBV7-6 and TRBJ2-2, with a possible D match to TRBD1 (5 bases). Germline lookup yields CDR1 SGHVS and CDR2 FNYEAQ. The CDR3 extends over 14 amino acids. V was trimmed by 3 bases and J by 1 base, leaving 6 bases between them. The DNA for the CDR3 is TGTGCCAGCAGCTTCGGACAGAACACCGGGGAGCTGTTTTTT. The encoded protein is CASSFGQNTGELFF.

The chain links TRBV27 to TRBJ2-1; maybe TRBD2 (6 bases). V lost 5 bases and J 3 bases, leaving 14 bases between the germline ends. CDR1 MNHEY and CDR2 SMNVEV come from the germline V gene (reference sequence). The CDR3 length is 15 residues. CDR3: CASSEGGSFYNEQFF. CDR3 DNA sequence: TGTGCCAGCAGTGAAGGAGGGTCTTTCTACAATGAGCAGTTCTTC.

The chain uses TRBV18 and TRBJ2-5; D is unresolved. V was cut by 3 bases and J by 3 bases, with 14 bases left in between. Germline loops: CDR1 KGHSH, CDR2 LQKENI. The CDR3 has 15 amino acids. The DNA of the CDR3 is TGTGCCAGCTCACCCCTGTATGAGGTGAAAGAGACCCAGTACTTC. Residues: CASSPLYEVKETQYF.

The chain has TRBV30 and TRBJ2-7; no reliable D call. Germline values: CDR1 GTSNPN, CDR2 SVGIG (reference sequence). The CDR3 spans 15 residues. The V end was cut by 3 bases, the J end by 2 bases, with 17 bases between. The CDR3 nucleotides are TGTGCCTGGAGCGCGACTGCGAATATAGCCTACGAGCAGTACTTC. This translates into CAWSATANIAYEQYF.

This chain uses TRBV6-5 with TRBJ1-1; 8 nucleotides match TRBD1. The CDR3 extends over 13 amino acids. The germline V gene encodes CDR1 MNHEY and CDR2 SVGAGI. The ends lost 7 bases at V and 5 bases at J; junction bases unmatched: 6. CDR3 coding DNA: TGTGCCAGCACCCAAACAGGGGGTACTGAAGCTTTCTTT. Its translation is CASTQTGGTEAFF.

The chain joins TRBV4-3 to TRBJ2-7; weak D call: TRBD1 (5 bases). The CDR3 has 16 residues. Germline CDR1 is LGHNA and CDR2 is YSLEER. V was cut by 1 base and J by 1 base, with 14 bases left in between. In DNA, the CDR3 is TGCGCCAGCAGCCAAGGATCCGGAAGGGGATCCTACGAGCAGTACTTC. Its protein is CASSQGSGRGSYEQYF.